This T cell receptor beta chain was recorded in a study of cytomegalovirus exposure and HLA in healthy donors. For the study at large: A prior study identified 117 million unique TCR beta sequences from 180 million or so T cells. General study findings and limits: A link between a missense DCLRE1C variant and TCR beta V- and J-gene trimming emerged from a later analysis. DRB1 showed the most TCR associations and HLA-C the fewest in a later analysis, as rates varied by HLA locus. According to the study, approximately 150 TCR beta chains were cytomegalovirus-associated.

The germline V and J ends were trimmed by 6 bases and 6 bases, with 26 bases remaining between them. CDR1 MDHEN and CDR2 SYDVKM come from the germline V gene. This CDR3 contains 17 residues. Points on this clone: Its antigen is undetermined.

In the PCR, 60 Vbeta and 13 Jbeta primers were used. The data were produced by immunoSEQ multiplex PCR, yet TCRdb's version contains in-frame clones alone and is incomplete. The sample has about 150,000 clones, 70% to 90% seen once; the top ten hold roughly 2.4%. The J gene is TRBJ1-2, the V gene TRBV28; D gene ambiguous. Sequenced input: PBMCs. The receptor comes from a woman under 30 in good health and CMV-seronegative. DNA of the CDR3: TGTGCCAGCAGCTTAACTGCGGCGAGGGCCGCGAAGGATGGCTACACCTTC. It translates to CASSLTAARAAKDGYTF.